This TCR beta chain was identified during a study of cytomegalovirus exposure and HLA in healthy donors. Overall study findings and caveats: Testing in vitro showed three CMV-associated chains specific for CMV antigens. In presence/absence analyses, roughly uniform sequencing depth across donors was assumed.

These donors counted as nominally healthy when sampled, but unrecorded immune exposures were likely. The CDR3 runs to 14 residues. V shed 4 bases and J shed 6 bases, with 16 bases lying between them. From germline, CDR1 is SGHRS and CDR2 YFSETQ. About this clone: Its antigen is currently unknown.

The PCR made use of 60 Vbeta and 13 Jbeta primers. Data came from immunoSEQ multiplex PCR; TCRdb stores just in-frame clones and leaves some out. The table has about 110,000 clones, around 66% seen once. Sequences were obtained from PBMCs. The genes are TRBV5-1 and TRBJ1-2; TRBD1 is a possible D gene (5 bases). This receptor was identified in a man aged 18 to 30 in good health and CMV-seropositive. The chain's CDR3 is CASSPGGAWHGYTF. CDR3 nucleotide sequence: TGCGCCAGCAGCCCGGGGGGAGCCTGGCATGGCTACACCTTC.